Following are 12 T cell receptor beta chains from one sample sequenced in a study of beta chain features in type 1 diabetes. Overall study results and limits: In all four CD4+ subsets, TCRB CDR3 length was significantly, moderately reduced in type 1 diabetes.

All of the isolated RNA was reverse transcribed, so expressed TCRB transcripts were sequenced. Clones were sequenced by immunoSEQ multiplex PCR, and TCRdb holds only the in-frame ones, with some missing. The sample includes about 240,000 clones, approximately 13% seen only once; the top ten take approximately 0.02%. Their antigen targets remain unknown. Sequencing was carried out using naive CD4+ T cells from blood. Source of these receptors: a man between 25 and 39 years old with type 1 diabetes.

There are a few counts of this clone. V usage is TRBV11-2 and J usage is TRBJ1-2, with D uncertain. The germline V and J ends were trimmed by 4 bases and 4 bases, with 7 bases remaining between them. CDR3 length: 12 amino acids. Germline lookup yields CDR1 SGHAT and CDR2 FQNNGV. The CDR3 region has the DNA TGTGCCAGCAGCTCCTCCTCCTATGGCTACACCTTC. Protein: CASSSSSYGYTF.

The rearrangement uses TRBV21-1 and TRBJ1-5. TRBV21-1 counts as a pseudogene. CDR3 length: 14 residues. Here the CDR3 reads CASILGRNNQPQHF. CDR3 DNA: TGTGCCAGCATCCTGGGGAGGAACAATCAGCCCCAGCATTTT.

This rearrangement joins TRBV28 to TRBJ1-4, with TRBD1 matching over 9 bases. CDR1 and CDR2 (germline): MDHEN, SYDVKM. After removal of 6 bases from V and 8 bases from J, the junction contained 7 bases not matched to a gene. The CDR3 length is 14 residues. The CDR3 is CASRPQGAEEKLFF. DNA of the CDR3: TGTGCCAGCAGACCACAGGGGGCTGAGGAAAAACTGTTTTTT.

This clone has just a few counts. The rearrangement uses TRBV4-1 and TRBJ2-7; TRBD1 aligns across 9 bases. The CDR3 extends over 16 amino acids. With 2 bases clipped from V and 3 bases from J, the junction kept 8 bases outside the gene matches. CDR1 is MGHRA, CDR2 YSYEKL, per germline. The CDR3 sequence: CASSQPGTGRSYEQYF. In DNA form, the CDR3 reads TGCGCCAGCAGCCAACCCGGGACAGGGAGAAGCTACGAGCAGTACTTC.

This clone turned up a few times. CDR3 residues: CSVEDTRARGNEQFF. The CDR3 nucleotides read TGCAGCGTTGAAGATACGAGGGCCCGGGGAAATGAGCAGTTCTTC. The rearrangement uses TRBV29-1 and TRBJ2-1, with D possibly TRBD2 on 5 matching bases. V lost 0 bases and J lost 7, with 16 bases in between. The CDR3 loop spans 15 amino acids. Germline V gene lookup returns CDR1 SQVTM and CDR2 ANQGSEA.

The V and J genes are TRBV5-6 and TRBJ2-3; the match to TRBD1 covers 7 bases. The CDR3 length is 17 residues. V lost 1 base, J lost 5 bases, and 13 bases stayed unmatched. Germline V gives CDR1 SGHDT, CDR2 YYEEEE. The CDR3 DNA follows: TGTGCCAGCAGCTTGTTCCGGCAGGGGGTACTGCAAGATACGCAGTATTTT. Amino acid sequence: CASSLFRQGVLQDTQYF.

This clone occurred a few times. V usage is TRBV4-1 and J usage is TRBJ2-7, with D possibly TRBD1 on 5 matching bases. Germline CDR1 is MGHRA and CDR2 is YSYEKL. This CDR3 is built from 15 residues. V was shortened by 0 bases and J by 3 bases, with 12 bases between the two germline ends. Here the CDR3 DNA reads TGCGCCAGCAGCCAAGAGTCAAGGGGTGGCTACGAGCAGTACTTC. This codes for CASSQESRGGYEQYF.

The rearrangement joins TRBV30 to TRBJ2-2; tentative D call: TRBD2 (5 bases). From germline, CDR1 is GTSNPN and CDR2 SVGIG (reference sequence). The CDR3 sequence is 15 residues long. V was shortened by 3 bases and J by 3 bases, with 14 bases between the two germline ends. The CDR3 bases are TGTGCCTGGAGACTCGGGCAGGACTACACCGGGGAGCTGTTTTTT. It translates to CAWRLGQDYTGELFF.

In its sample, this clone was seen a few times. The rearrangement uses TRBV2 and TRBJ2-5; maybe TRBD1 (6 bases). Germline V gives CDR1 SNHLY, CDR2 FYNNEI. Trimming stripped 2 bases from V and 5 bases from J, with 12 bases between. The CDR3 loop spans 14 amino acids. CDR3: CASSESGVGETQYF. The CDR3 DNA sequence: TGTGCCAGCAGTGAATCAGGGGTCGGGGAGACCCAGTACTTC.

The CDR3 nucleotides read TGTGCCAGCAGTTACCGGGCTAGCGGGGTAGATACGCAGTATTTT. Amino acids: CASSYRASGVDTQYF. The rearrangement links TRBV6-5 to TRBJ2-3, with TRBD2 identical over 9 bases. V lost 2 bases and J lost 5; bases outside the gene matches: 5. The CDR3 is 15 residues long. Germline CDR1 is MNHEY and CDR2 is SVGAGI.

The V and J genes are TRBV5-6 and TRBJ2-5, with D hard to call. Germline loops: CDR1 SGHDT, CDR2 YYEEEE. This CDR3 spans 15 amino acids. V dropped 0 bases and J dropped 1 base, with 10 bases sitting between them. DNA of the CDR3: TGTGCCAGCAGCTTGGCCGGTCCTTCCCAAGAGACCCAGTACTTC. This gives the protein CASSLAGPSQETQYF.

This clone was seen only a few times. This sequence joins TRBV25-1 and TRBJ1-6, with 7 bases fitting TRBD1. V lost 6 bases to trimming and J lost 10 bases; unmatched junction nucleotides: 9. CDR1 and CDR2 (germline): MGHDK, SYGVNS. The CDR3 is made up of 14 amino acids. Here the CDR3 reads CASSLRGDISPLHF. Here the CDR3 DNA reads TGTGCCAGCAGCCTCAGGGGGGACATCTCACCCCTCCACTTT.